These 5 T cell receptor beta chains came from one sample sequenced in a study of glioma-infiltrating T cells after dendritic cell vaccination. This table comes from immunoSEQ multiplex PCR, and its TCRdb copy is limited to in-frame clones, with some not included. The sample includes 80,000 to 100,000 clones, about 80% seen only once; the top ten take around 5.4%. The sample in question was blood, obtained before dendritic cell vaccination. These receptors were obtained from a human donor with glioblastoma.

This chain links TRBV29-1 with TRBJ1-1; 8 nucleotides agree with TRBD1. The germline V gene has CDR1 SQVTM and CDR2 ANQGSEA. V shed 5 bases and J 7 bases; nucleotides not matched to a gene: 9. The CDR3 consists of 13 residues. In nucleotides, the CDR3 is TGCAGCGTTCATCGGACAGGGAATGGTGAAGCTTTCTTT. Residues: CSVHRTGNGEAFF.

This sequence joins TRBV5-5 and TRBJ1-2, with 7 bases matching TRBD1. J gave up 4 bases and V 4 bases, and 10 bases lay outside the gene matches. CDR1 and CDR2 from the germline V gene are SGHKS and YYEKEE (reference sequence). The CDR3 contains 15 residues. DNA for the CDR3: TGTGCCAGCAGCCGGACAGGAGACACCCTCTATGGCTACACCTTC. This gives the protein CASSRTGDTLYGYTF.

The gene calls are TRBV28 and TRBJ2-7; D is perhaps TRBD1 (5 bases). Trimming removed 6 bases from V and 6 bases from J, with 9 bases in between. Per germline, CDR1 MDHEN and CDR2 SYDVKM. The CDR3 sequence is 11 residues long. This chain's CDR3 is CASRSQGEQYF. CDR3 coding DNA: TGTGCCAGCAGGAGTCAGGGCGAGCAGTACTTC.

J is TRBJ2-3 and V is TRBV29-1; D is perhaps TRBD2 (5 bases). The CDR3 is 13 amino acids. Germline V gives CDR1 SQVTM, CDR2 ANQGSEA. The V and J ends lost 6 bases and 2 bases respectively, with 12 bases between them. CDR3 nucleotide sequence: TGCAGCGTGGGCAGCGGATTCACAGATACGCAGTATTTT. Amino acid sequence: CSVGSGFTDTQYF.

This clone was seen a few times. This chain uses TRBV6-5 with TRBJ2-7; 9 bases fit TRBD2. The junction had 8 bases not matched to a gene; V was cut back by 6 bases and J by 2 bases. The CDR3 runs 15 residues. CDR1 MNHEY and CDR2 SVGAGI come from the germline V gene. As DNA, the CDR3 is TGTGCCAGCAGACGGCGGGAGGGGGTAGCCTACGAGCAGTACTTC. Translating gives CASRRREGVAYEQYF.